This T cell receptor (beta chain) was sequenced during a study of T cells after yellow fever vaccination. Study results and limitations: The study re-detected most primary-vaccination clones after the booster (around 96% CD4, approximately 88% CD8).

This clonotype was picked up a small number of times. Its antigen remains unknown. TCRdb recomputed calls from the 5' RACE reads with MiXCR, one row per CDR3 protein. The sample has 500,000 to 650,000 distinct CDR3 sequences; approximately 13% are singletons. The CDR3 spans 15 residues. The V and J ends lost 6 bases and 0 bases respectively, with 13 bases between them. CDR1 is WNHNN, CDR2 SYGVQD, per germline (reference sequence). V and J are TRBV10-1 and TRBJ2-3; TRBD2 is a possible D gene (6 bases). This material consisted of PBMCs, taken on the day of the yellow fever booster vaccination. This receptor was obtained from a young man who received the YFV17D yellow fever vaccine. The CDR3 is CASSSGRPSTDTQYF. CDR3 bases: TGCGCCAGCAGCTCAGGGAGGCCTAGCACAGATACGCAGTATTTT.